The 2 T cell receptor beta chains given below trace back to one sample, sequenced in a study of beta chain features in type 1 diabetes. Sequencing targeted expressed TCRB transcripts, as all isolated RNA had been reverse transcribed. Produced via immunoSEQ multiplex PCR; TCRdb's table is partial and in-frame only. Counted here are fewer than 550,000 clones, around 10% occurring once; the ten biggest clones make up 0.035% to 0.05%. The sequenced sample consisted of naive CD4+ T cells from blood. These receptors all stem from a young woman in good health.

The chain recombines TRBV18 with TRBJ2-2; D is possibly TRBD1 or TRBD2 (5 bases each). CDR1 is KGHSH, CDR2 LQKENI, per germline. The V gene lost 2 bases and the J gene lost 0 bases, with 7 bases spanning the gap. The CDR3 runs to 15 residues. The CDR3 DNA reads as TGTGCCAGCTCACCATGGGGGACGAACACCGGGGAGCTGTTTTTT. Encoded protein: CASSPWGTNTGELFF.

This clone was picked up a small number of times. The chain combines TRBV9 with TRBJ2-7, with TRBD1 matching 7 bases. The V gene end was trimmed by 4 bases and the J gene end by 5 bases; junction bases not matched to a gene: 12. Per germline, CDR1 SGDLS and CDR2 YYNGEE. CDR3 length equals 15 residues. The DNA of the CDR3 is TGTGCCAGCAGCCCCCGAGGGGGCCAGAGGGACGAGCAGTACTTC. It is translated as CASSPRGGQRDEQYF.